The clone carrying this T cell receptor (beta chain) was recorded at least ten times. What it binds is not known. Treatment was busulfan-fludarabine conditioning, a marrow graft, and cyclophosphamide on days +3 and +4. Germline V gene lookup returns CDR1 SGHNT and CDR2 YENEEA. The CDR3 runs to 15 residues. V gave up 5 bases and J gave up 2 bases; unmatched junction bases: 6. The data derive from a study of T cells after posttransplantation cyclophosphamide. General study points: Blood and skin or GI T cell repertoires showed limited TRB overlap.

The repertoire was sequenced with immunoSEQ multiplex PCR; TCRdb's copy has only in-frame clones and lacks some. This table holds approximately 8,400 clones with no singletons; the top ten claim less than 25%. The sample in question was PBMCs, obtained roughly three months after allogeneic stem cell transplant with posttransplant cyclophosphamide. The receptor was derived from a female patient aged 60 or older who received an allogeneic stem cell transplant from an unrelated donor, was CMV-positive, and had acute GVHD only. Some T cells may trace back to the graft donor. The chain has TRBV11-3 and TRBJ2-3; TRBD1 matches at 8 bases. CDR3 in amino acids: CASSPRQGTTDTQYF. In nucleotides, the CDR3 is TGTGCCAGCAGCCCTCGACAGGGGACCACAGATACGCAGTATTTT.